The rows below give T cell receptor beta chains drawn from one sample of a study of molecular identifiers for immune sequencing clone quantification. TCRdb ran MiXCR on the PCR reads and lists one entry per CDR3 protein. This sample has 79,000 or so distinct CDR3 sequences, with roughly 25% found just once. The sequenced sample consisted of naive CD8+ T cells from blood, with Jurkat cell RNA spiked in. Receptors were obtained from a human donor in good health. Some libraries in this study had Jurkat cell RNA spiked in. Both conserved end residues are part of each CDR3. The D gene is left open where the match is weak. Each size is once, few or many counts, or a class when the clone is expanded.

V gene,D gene,clone size,J gene,CDR3 protein,CDR3 DNA
TRBV7-6,NA,many,TRBJ1-1,CASSLYPRRVNTEAFF,TGTGCCAGCAGCTTATATCCACGACGGGTAAACACTGAAGCTTTCTTT
TRBV7-6,NA,many,TRBJ2-3,CASSLLGGAIGTQYF,TGTGCCAGCAGCTTATTAGGGGGGGCGATTGGTACGCAGTATTTT
TRBV12-3/TRBV12-4,TRBD2,few,TRBJ2-3,CASSATSGRTDTRYF,TGTGCCAGCAGTGCGACTAGCGGACGCACAGATACGCGGTATTTT
TRBV29-1,NA,few,TRBJ1-2,CSVDRTREASYGYTF,TGCAGCGTTGATAGGACACGGGAGGCCTCCTATGGCTACACCTTC
TRBV10-3,NA,many,TRBJ2-1,CAIGVNDNEQFF,TGTGCCATCGGGGTTAATGACAATGAGCAGTTCTTC
TRBV28,TRBD1,many,TRBJ2-3,CASRPPGQGDTQYF,TGTGCCAGCAGACCCCCGGGACAGGGCGATACGCAGTATTTT
TRBV6-6,NA,many,TRBJ2-5,CASGTFQETQYF,TGTGCCAGTGGGACTTTTCAAGAGACCCAGTACTTC
TRBV14,NA,many,TRBJ1-1,CASSQGGGGRGVAFF,TGTGCCAGCAGCCAAGGAGGTGGGGGGCGCGGTGTCGCTTTCTTT
TRBV7-6,NA,many,TRBJ2-7,CASSLAGQSYEQYF,TGTGCCAGCAGCTTAGCCGGACAGAGCTACGAGCAGTACTTC
TRBV6-2/TRBV6-3,NA,many,TRBJ2-7,CATEAAAGPLYEQYF,TGTGCCACTGAGGCCGCGGCGGGGCCGCTCTACGAGCAGTACTTC
TRBV5-1,TRBD2,few,TRBJ2-3,CASSFYRALAGGSDTQYF,TGCGCCAGCAGCTTTTACAGGGCTCTAGCGGGAGGTTCAGATACGCAGTATTTT
TRBV19,NA,few,TRBJ2-7,CASSIGVSGSYEQYF,TGTGCCAGTAGTATTGGCGTCTCAGGGTCCTACGAGCAGTACTTC
TRBV28,NA,many,TRBJ2-1,CASSPLGGAPSYNEQFF,TGTGCCAGCAGTCCGCTAGGAGGAGCCCCCTCCTACAATGAGCAGTTCTTC
TRBV27,TRBD1,few,TRBJ2-3,CASRPGTGFTDTQYF,TGTGCCAGCAGACCCGGGACAGGGTTCACAGATACGCAGTATTTT
TRBV27,NA,few,TRBJ2-7,CASSLYSYSSYEQYF,TGTGCCAGCAGTTTGTACAGTTACAGCTCCTACGAGCAGTACTTC
TRBV6-5,TRBD1,few,TRBJ2-2,CASSYFDRENTGELFF,TGTGCCAGCAGTTACTTCGACAGGGAGAACACCGGGGAGCTGTTTTTT